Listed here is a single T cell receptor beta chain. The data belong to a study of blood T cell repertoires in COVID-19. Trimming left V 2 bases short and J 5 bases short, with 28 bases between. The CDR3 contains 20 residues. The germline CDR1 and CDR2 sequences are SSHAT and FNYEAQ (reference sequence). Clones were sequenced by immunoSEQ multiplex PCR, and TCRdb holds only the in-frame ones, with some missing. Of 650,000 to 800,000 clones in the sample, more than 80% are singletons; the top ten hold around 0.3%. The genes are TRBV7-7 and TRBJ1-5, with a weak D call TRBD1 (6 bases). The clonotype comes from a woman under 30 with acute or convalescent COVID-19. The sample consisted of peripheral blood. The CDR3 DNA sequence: TGTGCCAGCAGCTTAATCGGGGGCTCTGGGGTTTTGGGAGGGGATCAGCCCCAGCATTTT. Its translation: CASSLIGGSGVLGGDQPQHF.